The 28 T cell receptor beta chains reported below all come from one sample, sequenced in a study of CXCR3-negative and CXCR3-positive naive CD8 T cells. Whole-study results and caveats: Hydrophobicity of TRB CDR3s was greater in CXCR3-positive naive cells than in CXCR3-negative naive cells.

Their cognate antigens are unknown. The authors made the TRB cDNA libraries by 5' RACE using UMI labels. Each CDR3 protein gets one entry in TCRdb, which reprocessed the 5' RACE reads and gives no DNA. This sample contains over 70,000 distinct CDR3 sequences. Input material: naive CXCR3+ CD8+ T cells from blood. Subset: CD45RO-CCR7+CD27+CD95- naive CD8+ T cells expressing CXCR3 (TNR3+). The receptors here all came from a human donor in good health. Some clones in this sample may be carry-over from other donors' samples.

The CDR3 reads CSVEQGDYGYTF. The chain employs TRBV29-1 and TRBJ1-2; TCRdb picks TRBD1, but there is no DNA to check that call. The germline V gene has CDR1 SQVTM and CDR2 ANQGSEA. The CDR3 has 12 amino acids.

This chain's CDR3 is CSAWTGDQYEQYF. The chain has TRBV20-1 and TRBJ2-7; TCRdb's assignment of TRBD1 cannot be checked, as there is no DNA. This CDR3 is 13 amino acids long. The germline V gene encodes CDR1 DFQATT and CDR2 SNEGSKA (reference sequence).

J is TRBJ1-3 and V is TRBV12-3 or TRBV12-4. The CDR3 consists of 14 residues. This chain's CDR3 is CASTLMSTGNTIYF.

V usage is TRBV29-1 and J usage is TRBJ2-3; absent DNA, TCRdb's TRBD2 call cannot be checked. Germline CDR1 is SQVTM and CDR2 is ANQGSEA. This CDR3 comprises 14 residues. CDR3 region: CSVRGLREVDTQYF.

V is TRBV5-1 and J is TRBJ2-7; as DNA is missing, the TRBD1 call by TCRdb cannot be tested. The CDR3 is made up of 15 amino acids. CDR1 SGHRS and CDR2 YFSETQ come from the germline V gene. CDR3 in amino acids: CASSLEGTGLGEQYF.

The gene calls are TRBV20-1 and TRBJ1-1; TCRdb outputs TRBD1, but without DNA this stays unchecked. Germline CDR1 reads DFQATT; CDR2 reads SNEGSKA (reference sequence). This CDR3 is 13 amino acids long. The CDR3 reads CSAETGSITEAFF.

V is TRBV18 and J is TRBJ2-2; without DNA, the TCRdb call of TRBD2 cannot be checked. This CDR3 has 17 residues. The V gene's germline CDR1 is KGHSH and CDR2 LQKENI. This CDR3 is CASSPGVAGVNTGELFF.

The chain combines TRBV12-3 or TRBV12-4 with TRBJ1-4; TCRdb indicates TRBD1, and absent DNA this call remains unverified. The CDR3 totals 15 residues. CDR3 sequence reads: CASSLGGQGSEKLFF.

The rearrangement uses TRBV7-9 and TRBJ2-1; no DNA is available, so the TRBD2 call from TCRdb remains unchecked. This CDR3 comprises 17 residues. CDR1 and CDR2 from the germline V gene are SEHNR and FQNEAQ (reference sequence). The CDR3 here is CASSSTQDQPPYSEQFF.

V is TRBV7-9 and J is TRBJ2-1; TCRdb picks TRBD2, but there is no DNA to check that call. The CDR3 is 18 residues long. CDR1 is SEHNR, CDR2 FQNEAQ, per germline (reference sequence). The CDR3 sequence is CASSPQPGLAGAGNEQFF.

The chain carries TRBV28 and TRBJ1-5; without DNA, the TCRdb call of TRBD1 cannot be checked. Germline CDR1 and CDR2: MDHEN and SYDVKM. The CDR3 is 15 amino acids. This chain's CDR3 is CASSFTGYSNQPQHF.

V usage is TRBV4-1 and J usage is TRBJ2-1; the D call of TRBD1 rests on TCRdb alone, since no DNA is present to check it. The CDR3 consists of 14 residues. Germline CDR1 and CDR2: MGHRA and YSYEKL. The CDR3 spells CASRLAQGSNEQFF.

The V gene is TRBV15, the J gene TRBJ2-2; TCRdb lists TRBD2, though no DNA is available to test this call. The germline V gene has CDR1 LNHNV and CDR2 YYDKDF (reference sequence). CDR3 length: 16 amino acids. The CDR3 loop reads CATSKGRGLNTGELFF.

The chain links TRBV28 to TRBJ2-6; TCRdb's D call of TRBD2 is untestable without DNA. The germline V gene has CDR1 MDHEN and CDR2 SYDVKM. CDR3 length: 16 amino acids. The CDR3 is CASTSRLAYGANVLTF.

The V and J genes are TRBV7-9 and TRBJ1-1. The germline CDR1 and CDR2 sequences are SEHNR and FQNEAQ (reference sequence). The CDR3 is made up of 12 amino acids. The CDR3 loop reads CASSFGSAEAFF. Together with reference TRBV7-9 and TRBJ1-1, the CDR3 gives the full variable domain: DTGVSQNPRHKITKRGQNVTFRCDPISEHNRLYWYRQTLGQGPEFLTYFQNEAQLEKSRLLSDRFSAERPKGSFSTLEIQRTEQGDSAMYLCASSFGSAEAFFGQGTRLTVV.

The V call is TRBV7-9, the J call TRBJ2-7; TCRdb indicates TRBD1, and absent DNA this call remains unverified. The CDR3 sequence is 15 residues long. Germline CDR1 SEHNR, CDR2 FQNEAQ (reference sequence). CDR3 sequence: CASSPPRDRSYEQYF.

The chain uses TRBV14 and TRBJ2-1; TCRdb returns TRBD2, unconfirmable since there is no DNA. Germline lookup yields CDR1 SGHDN and CDR2 FVKESK. This CDR3 is 16 amino acids long. The CDR3 reads CASSQGIAAGYNEQFF.

V and J are TRBV6-5 and TRBJ2-3; TCRdb's assignment of TRBD2 cannot be checked, as there is no DNA. From germline, CDR1 is MNHEY and CDR2 SVGAGI. The CDR3 length is 12 residues. CDR3 amino acids: CASKAGPYTQYF.

V usage is TRBV15 and J usage is TRBJ2-1; the TRBD1 assignment by TCRdb is unverifiable without DNA. The CDR3 has 15 residues. The germline gives CDR1 LNHNV, CDR2 YYDKDF (reference sequence). CDR3 loop: CATSRGAVSYNEQFF.

The chain recombines TRBV27 with TRBJ2-7; TCRdb's assignment of TRBD1 cannot be checked, as there is no DNA. The CDR3 covers 11 residues. Germline CDR1 is MNHEY and CDR2 is SMNVEV (reference sequence). The CDR3 reads CASSRGAEQYF.

The chain joins TRBV7-9 to TRBJ1-1. In germline, CDR1 is SEHNR, CDR2 FQNEAQ (reference sequence). The CDR3 is 15 residues long. This CDR3 reads CASSLVTGLNTEAFF.

The chain has TRBV2 and TRBJ1-5. This CDR3 is built from 13 residues. CDR1 and CDR2 from the germline V gene are SNHLY and FYNNEI. The CDR3: CASLATGNQPQHF.

V and J are TRBV9 and TRBJ2-4; TCRdb returns TRBD2, unconfirmable since there is no DNA. Germline V gene lookup returns CDR1 SGDLS and CDR2 YYNGEE. The CDR3 consists of 16 residues. The CDR3 sequence: CASSVDSGSAKNIQYF.

This rearrangement joins TRBV28 to TRBJ2-1. Germline V gene sequence: CDR1 MDHEN, CDR2 SYDVKM. The CDR3 runs 15 residues. The CDR3 loop reads CASSSVWEIYNEQFF. The complete variable domain, with remaining parts taken from reference TRBV28 and TRBJ2-1, reads DVKVTQSSRYLVKRTGEKVFLECVQDMDHENMFWYRQDPGLGLRLIYFSYDVKMKEKGDIPEGYSVSREKKERFSLILESASTNQTSMYLCASSSVWEIYNEQFFGPGTRLTVL.

The chain is built from TRBV15 and TRBJ2-2; TCRdb gives TRBD1 as the D gene, but with no DNA this cannot be confirmed. This CDR3 spans 13 amino acids. Germline CDR1 reads LNHNV; CDR2 reads YYDKDF (reference sequence). The CDR3: CATTGQTTGELFF.

The chain employs TRBV29-1 and TRBJ2-2; the TCRdb D gene call, TRBD1, has no DNA to confirm it. This CDR3 contains 12 residues. The germline V gene has CDR1 SQVTM and CDR2 ANQGSEA. CDR3 amino acids: CSVVGGAGELFF.

J is TRBJ2-5 and V is TRBV7-8; TCRdb indicates TRBD2, and absent DNA this call remains unverified. The germline CDR1 and CDR2 sequences are SGHVS and FQNEAQ. The CDR3 is 13 residues long. The CDR3 sequence: CASKRTEQETQYF.

The chain couples TRBV29-1 to TRBJ2-2. Germline-derived CDR1 and CDR2 are SQVTM and ANQGSEA. This CDR3 has 13 residues. CDR3 in amino acids: CSVLWGNTGELFF.